This T cell receptor beta chain was retrieved from a study of blood T cell repertoires in COVID-19. Across the study: From the United States, Italy and Spain came samples of acute and convalescent COVID-19.

Here immunoSEQ multiplex PCR was the method, and the copy in TCRdb shows in-frame clones only, minus some. The sample has approximately 130,000 clones; approximately 71% are singletons. The V end was cut by 8 bases, the J end by 6 bases, with 20 bases between. Germline V gene lookup returns CDR1 LGHDT and CDR2 YNNKEL (reference sequence). The CDR3 has 14 amino acids. The chain uses TRBV3-1 (or the pseudogene TRBV3-2) and TRBJ2-7; tentative D call: TRBD2 (5 bases). The receptor comes from a human donor in a cohort sampled during active COVID-19. Specimen: peripheral blood. DNA for the CDR3: TGTGCCAGCTCCCCAAAGGGAGCGCCCAGCGAGCAGTACTTC. Its protein is CASSPKGAPSEQYF.